This T cell receptor (beta chain) was identified in a study of cytomegalovirus exposure and HLA in healthy donors. Notes on the study in general: Reports described diagnosis of cytomegalovirus status by the classifier as highly specific and sensitive.

The V gene lost 2 bases and the J gene lost 12 bases, with 14 bases spanning the gap. Germline V CDR1 and CDR2: SEHNR, FQNEAQ (reference sequence). CDR3 size: 13 residues. This clone was seen a handful of times. What it recognizes is unknown. The study ran its PCR with 60 Vbeta and 13 Jbeta primers. Profiled with immunoSEQ multiplex PCR; TCRdb holds only in-frame clones, not every one. The sample consists of 130,000 or so clones, 77% of them appearing once. The rearrangement links TRBV7-9 to TRBJ2-1; a weak D match, TRBD2 (6 bases). Material for sequencing was PBMCs. This clonotype was obtained from a female donor in good health and CMV-seronegative. Here the CDR3 reads CASSLLGGPGQFF. In nucleotides, the CDR3 is TGTGCCAGCAGCTTACTGGGGGGTCCGGGGCAGTTCTTC. The full variable domain, with the rest looked up from reference TRBV7-9 and TRBJ2-1, is DTGVSQNPRHKITKRGQNVTFRCDPISEHNRLYWYRQTLGQGPEFLTYFQNEAQLEKSRLLSDRFSAERPKGSFSTLEIQRTEQGDSAMYLCASSLLGGPGQFFGPGTRLTVL.